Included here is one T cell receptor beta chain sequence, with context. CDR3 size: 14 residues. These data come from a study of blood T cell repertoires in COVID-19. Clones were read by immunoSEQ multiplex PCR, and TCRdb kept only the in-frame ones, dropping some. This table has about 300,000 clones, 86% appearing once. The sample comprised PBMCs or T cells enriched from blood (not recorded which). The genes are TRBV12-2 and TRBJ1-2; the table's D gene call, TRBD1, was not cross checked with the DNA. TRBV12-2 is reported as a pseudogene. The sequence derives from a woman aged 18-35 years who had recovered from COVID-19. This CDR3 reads CASRLIPGMNGYTF. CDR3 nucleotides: TGTGCAAGTCGCTTAATTCCAGGAATGAATGGCTACACCTTC.